The clone carrying this T cell receptor beta chain was seen more than once but under ten times. The antigen remains undetermined. These data are taken from a study of hypomethylating agent response in myelodysplastic syndrome. Whole-study results and caveats: Richness, rarefaction diversity and clonality did not change significantly after hypomethylating treatment.

Trimming at V came to 5 bases and at J to 8 bases, leaving 12 bases not matched to a gene. This CDR3 region has 15 residues. Germline CDR1 and CDR2: SNHLY and FYNNEI. The assay was immunoSEQ multiplex PCR, and TCRdb's table has in-frame clones only and misses some. The sample carries about 5,100 clones, around 80% recorded once. The receptor was isolated from a human donor with myelodysplastic syndrome. The sequencing here drew on bone marrow, taken before or after starting hypomethylating agent treatment for myelodysplastic syndrome (not recorded which). The gene calls are TRBV2 and TRBJ1-5; 7 bases agree with TRBD1. DNA for the CDR3: TGTGCCAGCAGTTACCGATCGACAGGGAGAGAGCCCCAGCATTTT. It specifies CASSYRSTGREPQHF.